The present entry profiles one TCR beta chain with its context. Its antigen is not yet known. Nothing much larger sits one base from this clone, and base qualities are not available. This sample is part of a study of shared clonotypes between healthy human individuals (dated by TCRdb to the early 2020s). With respect to the entire study: The cohort included three men and a couple of women between 18 and 49 years of age. The study deeply sequenced blood TCR repertoires of 5 or 6 healthy adults to estimate repertoire size and the extent of clonotype sharing between individuals. To increase sequencing depth and limit assay-specific biases, different laboratories used diverse techniques to prepare libraries and sequence TCR repertoires. Per donor, leukapheresis produced somewhere between about 0.94 and 8.9 billion PBMCs. What the research found in general, with its limitations: Pairwise subsampling indicated that sequencing depth was expected to affect the degree of clonotype sharing among donors. Sampling was limited to blood, and TCR repertoires in tissue likely differ from TCR repertoires in blood. The small number of donors limited the genetic and exposure-history diversity represented.

Using the deep immunoSEQ assay, TCR CDR3 regions were amplified from genomic DNA by multiplex PCR. For each cell subset, the extracted genomic DNA was distributed evenly across all wells of several immunoSEQ 96-well plates, and each plate served as one replicate. For unsorted PBMC, each replicate PCR was loaded with 300 ng genomic DNA, equivalent to 25,000 to 35,000 T cell genomes. Unsorted PBMC genomic DNA was sequenced across ten immunoSEQ deep assay plates. The purified libraries were quantified using a Qubit 3.0 fluorometer, sized with a Bioanalyzer 2100, and then quantified again using the KAPA Library Quantification kit. Every immunoSEQ 96-well plate was sequenced on a dedicated single-read 150-cycle Illumina NextSeq 550 flow cell. For the original study's pipeline: Because the immunoSEQ output held only junctional sequences and lacked quality scores, the filtering could not match the filtering applied to full-length reads. To assign V/J genes and CDR3, sequences were annotated against IMGT germline references using PyIR, a Python wrapper for IgBLAST v1.9. Reads were removed for weak V/J assignments (E-value above 1e-6), missing CDR3, stop codons, out-of-frame junctions, or ambiguous translated residues. V3J clonotypes were defined as sequences sharing an identical inferred V gene, J gene, and CDR3 amino acid sequence. Percentage overlap between repertoires was calculated by dividing the number of shared unique clonotypes by the size of the smaller repertoire. Three approaches were used to assess repertoire richness: RTK rarefaction, the Chao1 estimator, and Recon v2.1 estimates of unobserved clonotypes. TCRdb retrieved this table from immuneACCESS and kept in-frame rearrangements only. Not all clones are present; in checked studies, unresolved V genes account for under half, and no reason is known for the remainder. Clonal size and the V and J genes are those of that table, whereas D and trimming came from the DNA. The sample table contains hundreds of thousands of clones; only one count was recorded for approximately 71% of them. The ten biggest clones cover around 12% of the sample.

Donors were healthy HIV-negative adults with no recently reported acute infections or vaccinations. All donors were Caucasian adults living in Nashville, Tennessee, USA. For unsorted samples, about 87 million PBMCs were counted, and genomic DNA was extracted using the QIAamp DNA Blood Mini kit. After blood collection by leukapheresis, PBMCs were isolated using Ficoll-Histopaque density gradient centrifugation and then cryopreserved in the vapor phase of liquid nitrogen. Looking up the germline V gene yields CDR1 SGHRS and CDR2 YFSETQ. Spanning cysteine to phenylalanine, the CDR3 consists of 14 amino acids. Only the CDR3 DNA is retained, 42 bases long and in frame from the first base. The V and J ends are trimmed by 4 bases and 0 bases, leaving 8 bases between them.

The sequence links TRBV5-1 to TRBJ1-3; confidence is insufficient to name the D gene. This receptor was taken from a woman in her thirties or forties in good health. Some clones in this sample may be carry-over from other donors' samples. The specimen sequenced was PBMCs. The CDR3 region reads CASSPTNSGNTIYF. In nucleotides, the sequence is TGCGCCAGCAGCCCGACAAACTCTGGAAACACCATATATTTT.